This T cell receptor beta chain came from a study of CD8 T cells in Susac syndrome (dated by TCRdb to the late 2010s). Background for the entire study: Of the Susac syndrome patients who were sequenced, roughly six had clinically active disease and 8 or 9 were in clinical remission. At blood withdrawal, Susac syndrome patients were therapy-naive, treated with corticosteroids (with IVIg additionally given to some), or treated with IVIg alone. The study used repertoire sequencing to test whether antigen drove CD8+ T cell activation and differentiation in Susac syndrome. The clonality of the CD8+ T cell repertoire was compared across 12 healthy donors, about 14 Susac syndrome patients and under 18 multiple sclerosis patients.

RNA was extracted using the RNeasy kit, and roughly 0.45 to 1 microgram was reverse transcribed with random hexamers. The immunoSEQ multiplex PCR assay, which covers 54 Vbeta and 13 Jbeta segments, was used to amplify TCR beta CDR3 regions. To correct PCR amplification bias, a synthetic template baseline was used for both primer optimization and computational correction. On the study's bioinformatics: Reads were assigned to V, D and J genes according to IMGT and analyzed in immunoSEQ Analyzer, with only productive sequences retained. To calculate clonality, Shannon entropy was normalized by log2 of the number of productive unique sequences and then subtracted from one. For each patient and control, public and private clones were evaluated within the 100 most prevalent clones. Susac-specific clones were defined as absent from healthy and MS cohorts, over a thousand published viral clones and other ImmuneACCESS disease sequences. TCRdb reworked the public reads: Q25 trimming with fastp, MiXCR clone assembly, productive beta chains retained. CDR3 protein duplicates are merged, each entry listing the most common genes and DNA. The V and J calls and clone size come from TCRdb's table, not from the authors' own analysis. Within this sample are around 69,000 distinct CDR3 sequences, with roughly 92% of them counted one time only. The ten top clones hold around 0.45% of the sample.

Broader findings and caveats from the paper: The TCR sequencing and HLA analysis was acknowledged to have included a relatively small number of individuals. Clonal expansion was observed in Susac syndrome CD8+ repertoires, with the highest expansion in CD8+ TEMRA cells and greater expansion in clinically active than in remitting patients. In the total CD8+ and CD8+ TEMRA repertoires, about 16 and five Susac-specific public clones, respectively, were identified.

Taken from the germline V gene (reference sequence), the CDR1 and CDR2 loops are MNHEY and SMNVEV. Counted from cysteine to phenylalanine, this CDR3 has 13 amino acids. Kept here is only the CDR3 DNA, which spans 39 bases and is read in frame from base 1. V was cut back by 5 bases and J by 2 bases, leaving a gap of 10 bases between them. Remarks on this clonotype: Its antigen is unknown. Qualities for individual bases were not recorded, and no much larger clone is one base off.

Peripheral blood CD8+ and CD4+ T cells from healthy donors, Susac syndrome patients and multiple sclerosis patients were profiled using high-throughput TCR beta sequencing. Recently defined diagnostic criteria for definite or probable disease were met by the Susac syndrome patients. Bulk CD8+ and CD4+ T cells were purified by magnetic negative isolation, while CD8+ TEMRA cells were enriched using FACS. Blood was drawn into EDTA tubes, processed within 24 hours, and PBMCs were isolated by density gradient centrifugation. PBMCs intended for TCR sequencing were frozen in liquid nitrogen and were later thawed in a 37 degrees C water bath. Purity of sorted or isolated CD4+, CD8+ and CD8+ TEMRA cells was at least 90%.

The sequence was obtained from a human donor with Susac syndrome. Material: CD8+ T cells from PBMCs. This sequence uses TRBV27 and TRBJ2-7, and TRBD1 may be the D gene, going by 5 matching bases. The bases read TGTGCCAGCAGTCAGGCAGGGCCCTACGAGCAGTACTTC. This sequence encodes CASSQAGPYEQYF.